The 29 T cell receptor beta chains below all came from one sample that was sequenced in a study of cytomegalovirus exposure and HLA in healthy donors. Vbeta (60) and Jbeta (13) primers were used in the PCR. Only in-frame clones appear in the TCRdb table, and some are missing; sequencing was by immunoSEQ multiplex PCR. This table holds 90,000 to 110,000 clones, 65% to 80% found once. The sample consisted of PBMCs. These receptors were collected from a male donor in good health and CMV-seronegative.

The chain carries TRBV19 and TRBJ1-2; the D is unclear. The CDR3 extends over 13 amino acids. Germline lookup yields CDR1 LNHDA and CDR2 SQIVND (reference sequence). The V end lost 7 bases, the J end lost 1 base, and 10 bases lay between the germline ends. The CDR3: CASNGGNNYGYTF. The CDR3 bases are TGTGCCAGTAACGGAGGTAATAACTATGGCTACACCTTC.

The chain uses TRBV4-3 and TRBJ2-3; 16 bases are a match to TRBD2. Germline CDR1 is LGHNA and CDR2 is YSLEER. V lost 3 bases and J lost 6; bases outside the gene matches: 12. This CDR3 has 19 amino acids. CDR3 nucleotides: TGCGCCAGCAGCCATCCACCGGGACTAGCGGGAGGGCAGGGGGATACGCAGTATTTT. Translation: CASSHPPGLAGGQGDTQYF.

The chain combines TRBV6-1 with TRBJ2-5; 13 nucleotides match TRBD2. The DNA end lines up better with TRBJ2-7; the J call may be wrong. Germline V lookup: CDR1 MNHNS, CDR2 SASEGT. This CDR3 region has 15 residues. The CDR3 coding sequence is TGTGCCAGACGGGGAGGGACTAGCGGGAACTACGAGCAGTACTTC. Translating gives CARRGGTSGNYEQYF.

The chain uses TRBV19 and TRBJ2-7; 8 bases are a match to TRBD1. This CDR3 region has 12 residues. In germline, CDR1 is LNHDA, CDR2 SQIVND (reference sequence). Trimming took 6 bases from V and 7 from J; bases not matched to a gene: 5. Written as DNA, the CDR3 is TGTGCCAGTAGCCGAACAGGGGGTGAGCAGTACTTC. As protein: CASSRTGGEQYF.

J is TRBJ2-3 and V is TRBV12-5; possibly TRBD1 for D (6 bases). Deletions cut 0 bases from V and 6 bases from J, with 16 bases between. This CDR3 has 16 residues. Germline values: CDR1 LGHNT, CDR2 FRNRAP. CDR3 nucleotides: TGTGCTAGTGGTTTGGTACGAGGGGGTTCGGGCGATACGCAGTATTTT. Translating gives CASGLVRGGSGDTQYF. Full variable domain (rest looked up from reference TRBV12-5 and TRBJ2-3): DARVTQTPRHKVTEMGQEVTMRCQPILGHNTVFWYRQTMMQGLELLAYFRNRAPLDDSGMPKDRFSAEMPDATLATLKIQPSEPRDSAVYFCASGLVRGGSGDTQYFGPGTRLTVL.

The chain joins TRBV30 to TRBJ2-3, with TRBD2 identical over 8 bases. The CDR3 extends over 14 amino acids. V dropped 4 bases and J dropped 1; count of bases not matched to a gene: 4. Germline lookup yields CDR1 GTSNPN and CDR2 SVGIG (reference sequence). The CDR3 DNA is TGTGCCTGGAAACGAGCGGGAGGCACAGATACGCAGTATTTT. Protein: CAWKRAGGTDTQYF.

This clone was observed a handful of times. V and J are TRBV29-1 and TRBJ2-5; 9 bases agree with TRBD1. The J call is in doubt because the DNA end fits TRBJ2-7 better. CDR1 is SQVTM, CDR2 ANQGSEA, per germline. This CDR3 has 13 amino acids. The CDR3: CSVGFEQGAEQYF. CDR3 sequence (DNA): TGCAGCGTTGGTTTCGAACAGGGGGCCGAGCAGTACTTC.

This clone was counted once. This rearrangement joins TRBV2 to TRBJ2-2; D is perhaps TRBD2 (6 bases). Trimming took off 0 bases at V and 1 base at J, with 9 bases between the two ends. The CDR3 runs to 16 residues. Looked up from germline, CDR1 is SNHLY and CDR2 is FYNNEI. The CDR3 nucleotides read TGTGCCAGCAGTGAAGCGGGGGGAGGGAACACCGGGGAGCTGTTTTTT. It encodes CASSEAGGGNTGELFF.

V gene TRBV18 combines with J gene TRBJ2-7, with D perhaps TRBD1 (5 bases). V dropped 3 bases and J dropped 5 bases, with 8 bases sitting between them. This CDR3 is 12 amino acids long. Germline CDR1 reads KGHSH; CDR2 reads LQKENI. The CDR3 region has the DNA TGTGCCAGCTCACCTACCAGGGACGAGCAGTACTTC. Protein: CASSPTRDEQYF.

The CDR3 here is CASSLGQEYSPLHF. CDR3 bases: TGCGCCAGCAGCTTGGGGCAGGAATATTCACCCCTCCACTTT. The V and J genes are TRBV5-1 and TRBJ1-6, with D unclear. Looked up from germline, CDR1 is SGHRS and CDR2 is YFSETQ. This CDR3 spans 14 amino acids. Trimming took 0 bases from V and 8 from J, leaving 9 bases between them.

The chain is built from TRBV5-8 and TRBJ2-5; 7 bases are a match to TRBD2. Per the germline V gene, CDR1 is SGHTS and CDR2 is YDEGEE. The CDR3 sequence is 14 residues long. J was trimmed by 2 bases and V by 3 bases; bases with no gene match: 4. CDR3 nucleotides: TGTGCCAGCAGCTCCTGGGGGGGGCAAGAGACCCAGTACTTC. Translated: CASSSWGGQETQYF.

CDR3 bases: TGTGCCAGCGAGAAATCCGGGACAGGGAAGAGTGAGCAGTACTTC. Amino acids: CASEKSGTGKSEQYF. The J gene is TRBJ2-7, the V gene TRBV6-5; TRBD1 agrees at 9 bases. The CDR3 sequence is 15 residues long. The trim removed 8 bases at V and 7 bases at J, leaving 15 bases unmatched. The V gene's germline CDR1 is MNHEY and CDR2 SVGAGI.

J is TRBJ2-1 and V is TRBV7-2, with D unclear. The CDR3 totals 15 residues. The germline CDR1 and CDR2 sequences are SGHTA and FQGNSA. V dropped 1 base and J dropped 4 bases, with 11 bases sitting between them. The CDR3 loop is CASSLVAMAYNEQFF. CDR3 DNA: TGTGCCAGCAGCTTAGTAGCAATGGCTTACAATGAGCAGTTCTTC.

This clone was picked up a small number of times. The rearrangement uses TRBV7-8 and TRBJ1-4; no reliable D call. CDR1 is SGHVS and CDR2 is FQNEAQ in the germline V gene. There are 14 residues in the CDR3. V was clipped by 8 bases and J by 4 bases, with 14 bases between them. The CDR3 here is CASGLGRINEKLFF. CDR3 nucleotide sequence: TGTGCCAGCGGACTTGGACGGATTAATGAAAAACTGTTTTTT.

This chain uses TRBV27 with TRBJ2-1, with TRBD2 matching 7 bases. Germline CDR1 is MNHEY and CDR2 is SMNVEV (reference sequence). J was trimmed by 10 bases and V by 3 bases; bases with no gene match: 6. The CDR3 totals 13 residues. CDR3 DNA: TGTGCCAGCAGTTTTGGGGGGGTTAGGGAGCAGTTCTTC. Translated: CASSFGGVREQFF.

Only one count was recorded for this clone. V gene TRBV5-4 combines with J gene TRBJ2-7, with TRBD2 identical over 12 bases. The germline gives CDR1 SGHNT, CDR2 YYREEE (reference sequence). With 3 bases clipped from V and 5 bases from J, the junction kept 6 bases outside the gene matches. The CDR3 loop spans 15 amino acids. The DNA for the CDR3 is TGTGCCAGCAGCTGGAGACTAGCGGGAGTCGACGAGCAGTACTTC. This encodes CASSWRLAGVDEQYF.

This chain joins TRBV9 and TRBJ2-7; TRBD2 matches at 8 bases. The V gene end was trimmed by 2 bases and the J gene end by 6 bases; junction bases not matched to a gene: 7. The CDR3 is 14 amino acids. The germline gives CDR1 SGDLS, CDR2 YYNGEE. For the CDR3, the DNA is TGTGCCAGCAGCGTCAGCGGACTAGCTGCCGAGCAGTACTTC. As protein: CASSVSGLAAEQYF.

V gene TRBV5-1 combines with J gene TRBJ2-1; 11 bases align to TRBD1. Germline V gene lookup returns CDR1 SGHRS and CDR2 YFSETQ. V gave up 4 bases and J gave up 8 bases; unmatched junction bases: 8. The length of the CDR3 is 15 residues. The CDR3 nucleotides are TGCGCCAGCAGCCGACCGGACAGGGGGCTTGATGAGCAGTTCTTC. Encoded protein: CASSRPDRGLDEQFF.

This clone has more than one count but fewer than ten. The rearrangement uses TRBV6-1 and TRBJ2-2; D is uncertain. Trimming left V 2 bases short and J 6 bases short, with 13 bases between. CDR3 length: 15 amino acids. Germline CDR1 MNHNS, CDR2 SASEGT. The CDR3 DNA reads as TGTGCCAGCAGTGAAAACTTGGTGGGCGCCGGGGAGCTGTTTTTT. Residues: CASSENLVGAGELFF.

The chain has TRBV4-2 and TRBJ1-4, with D possibly matching TRBD1 (6 bases). The CDR3 totals 16 residues. Germline V lookup: CDR1 LGHNA, CDR2 YNFKEQ. Between the trimmed V and J ends, which lost 0 bases and 5 bases, there was a span of 13 bases. The CDR3 nucleotides are TGTGCCAGCAGCCAAGATTGGGGAGGGGGAAATGAAAAACTGTTTTTT. Its protein product is CASSQDWGGGNEKLFF.

Only one count was recorded for this clone. The rearrangement joins TRBV19 to TRBJ1-2, with 9 bases fitting TRBD1. Per germline, CDR1 LNHDA and CDR2 SQIVND (reference sequence). The V gene end was trimmed by 7 bases and the J gene end by 5 bases; junction bases not matched to a gene: 8. The length of the CDR3 is 14 residues. In nucleotides, the CDR3 is TGTGCCAGTATCCAACCGGGACAGGGTTATGGCTACACCTTC. This translates into CASIQPGQGYGYTF.

The chain combines TRBV5-4 with TRBJ2-7; 12 nucleotides line up with TRBD2. J gave up 4 bases and V 3 bases, and 2 bases lay outside the gene matches. The length of the CDR3 is 14 residues. CDR1 is SGHNT, CDR2 YYREEE, per germline (reference sequence). The CDR3 sequence is CASSSTSGRYEQYF. In DNA, the CDR3 is TGTGCCAGCAGCTCGACTAGCGGGAGATACGAGCAGTACTTC.

The table lists this clone with a few counts. This chain links TRBV12-1 with TRBJ2-3; the DNA was not compared with TRBD1, the D call given in the table. TRBV12-1 represents a pseudogene. This CDR3 has 14 residues. CDR3 in amino acids: CASSGGTVTDTQYF. CDR3 coding DNA: TGTGCCAGCAGCGGGGGGACAGTCACAGATACGCAGTATTTT.

This clone turned up a few times. The J gene is TRBJ1-1, the V gene TRBV19, with D unclear. Trimming took off 7 bases at V and 4 bases at J, with 16 bases between the two ends. Germline values: CDR1 LNHDA, CDR2 SQIVND (reference sequence). This CDR3 is 14 amino acids long. The CDR3 sequence is CASTLHPSGTEAFF. CDR3 DNA: TGTGCCAGTACCCTGCACCCCAGCGGCACTGAAGCTTTCTTT.

In DNA form, the CDR3 reads TGTGCCAGCTCCGGTGACAGGGTTCGCACTGAAGCTTTCTTT. Translation gives CASSGDRVRTEAFF. The J gene is TRBJ1-1, the V gene TRBV14; 7 bases are a match to TRBD1. The J segment lost 4 bases and the V segment lost 8 bases, leaving 10 bases of the junction unmatched. Looked up from germline, CDR1 is SGHDN and CDR2 is FVKESK. This CDR3 is built from 14 residues.

The V gene is TRBV7-3, the J gene TRBJ2-3, with 7 positions matching TRBD1. Unmatched junction bases numbered 0, after V lost 2 bases and J lost 1 base. The CDR3 spans 14 residues. The germline gives CDR1 SGHTA, CDR2 FQGTGA. CDR3 in amino acids: CASSLDRGTDTQYF. The CDR3 DNA is TGTGCCAGCAGCTTAGACAGGGGCACAGATACGCAGTATTTT.

The chain combines TRBV9 with TRBJ1-6; 8 bases align to TRBD1. The ends lost 3 bases at V and 7 bases at J; junction bases unmatched: 3. Germline CDR1 and CDR2: SGDLS and YYNGEE. CDR3 size: 14 residues. The CDR3 reads CASSGQGKNSPLHF. CDR3 DNA: TGTGCCAGCAGCGGACAGGGGAAAAATTCACCCCTCCACTTT.

The rearrangement links TRBV30 to TRBJ1-2; 7 bases are shared with TRBD1. The CDR3 runs 12 residues. Germline V CDR1 and CDR2: GTSNPN, SVGIG (reference sequence). Germline trimming cut 5 bases from V and 4 bases from J; bases unmatched to any gene: 4. CDR3 region: CAWGRDSYGYTF. The CDR3 region has the DNA TGTGCCTGGGGCCGGGACAGCTATGGCTACACCTTC.

The chain is built from TRBV12-5 and TRBJ2-3; D is unresolved. The germline V gene encodes CDR1 LGHNT and CDR2 FRNRAP. The length of the CDR3 is 14 residues. V lost 7 bases to trimming and J lost 5 bases, with 16 bases between them. Written as DNA, the CDR3 is TGTGCTAGTGCTCTTGGAGTTGTGGGAGATACGCAGTATTTT. Encoded protein: CASALGVVGDTQYF.